This entry lists 20 T cell receptor beta chains sequenced from one sample in a study of siplizumab effects on memory and regulatory T cells. Some clones are missing from TCRdb's copy, which holds only in-frame ones; the method was immunoSEQ multiplex PCR. The table lists approximately 110,000 clones, about 90% of them singletons. Input material: Tregs sorted from blood. The receptors originated from a human donor in good health.

This rearrangement joins TRBV6-6 to TRBJ1-5, with 9 bases aligning to TRBD1. CDR3 length: 16 amino acids. Unmatched junction bases numbered 12, after V lost 5 bases and J lost 7 bases. Per the germline V gene, CDR1 is MNHNY and CDR2 is SVGAGI (reference sequence). Written as DNA, the CDR3 is TGTGCCAGCAGTCTTCCCCCGGGACAGGGAAACCAGCCCCAGCATTTT. The encoded protein is CASSLPPGQGNQPQHF.

The chain has TRBV7-2 and TRBJ2-2; 10 bases fit TRBD2. The germline V gene has CDR1 SGHTA and CDR2 FQGNSA. The CDR3 sequence is 19 residues long. The V and J ends lost 2 bases and 1 base, in that order; junction bases with no gene match: 10. This CDR3 reads CASSLIGSGRARNTGELFF. CDR3 sequence (DNA): TGTGCCAGCAGCTTAATAGGAAGCGGGAGGGCCAGGAACACCGGGGAGCTGTTTTTT.

The chain recombines TRBV6-6 with TRBJ2-2; 9 nucleotides match TRBD2. Germline loops: CDR1 MNHNY, CDR2 SVGAGI (reference sequence). The CDR3 runs to 16 residues. Trimming took 0 bases from V and 6 from J; bases not matched to a gene: 5. CDR3 in amino acids: CASSYSGGRAAGELFF. The CDR3 DNA is TGTGCCAGCAGTTACTCGGGCGGGAGGGCCGCCGGGGAGCTGTTTTTT.

Regarding this clone: One end of the junction varies from germline; a read error may be responsible. This chain uses TRBV5-4 with TRBJ2-7, with 7 bases that match TRBD1. Germline V CDR1 and CDR2: SGHNT, YYREEE (reference sequence). This CDR3 region has 14 residues. CDR3 sequence reads: CASSLGQQGQTSVF. The CDR3, as DNA: TGTGCCAGCAGTCTTGGACAACAGGGGCAGACCTCAGTATTC.

This rearrangement joins TRBV6-1 to TRBJ2-7, with D possibly being TRBD1 or TRBD2 (5 bases each). CDR3 length equals 15 residues. Germline CDR1 and CDR2: MNHNS and SASEGT. Deletions cut 5 bases from V and 3 bases from J, with 17 bases between. The DNA of the CDR3 is TGTGCCAGCAGTAGAACCCGGGACCGAATCTACGAGCAGTACTTC. Its translation is CASSRTRDRIYEQYF.

CDR3 protein: CASSHQETQYF. For the CDR3, the DNA is TGTGCCAGCTCACACCAAGAGACCCAGTACTTC. This chain connects TRBV18 to TRBJ2-5; no clear D gene. Germline V lookup: CDR1 KGHSH, CDR2 LQKENI. V lost 4 bases, J lost 0 bases, and 0 bases lay in between. The CDR3 runs to 11 residues.

The chain employs TRBV5-1 and TRBJ2-1; possibly TRBD2 for D (5 bases). V shed 0 bases and J shed 0 bases, with 16 bases lying between them. Germline CDR1 SGHRS, CDR2 YFSETQ. The CDR3 is 18 amino acids. Here the CDR3 reads CASSLAGLAASSYNEQFF. CDR3 sequence (DNA): TGCGCCAGCAGCTTGGCCGGTCTAGCAGCGAGCTCCTACAATGAGCAGTTCTTC.

The rearrangement uses TRBV5-1 and TRBJ2-7; 7 positions agree with TRBD1. The V gene end was trimmed by 4 bases and the J gene end by 4 bases; junction bases not matched to a gene: 8. The CDR3 loop spans 14 amino acids. CDR1 is SGHRS, CDR2 YFSETQ, per germline. CDR3: CASSIGQDRYEQYF. The CDR3, as DNA: TGCGCCAGCAGCATTGGACAGGATAGATACGAGCAGTACTTC. The full variable domain, its missing parts supplied by reference TRBV5-1 and TRBJ2-7, is KAGVTQTPRYLIKTRGQQVTLSCSPISGHRSVSWYQQTPGQGLQFLFEYFSETQRNKGNFPGRFSGRQFSNSRSEMNVSTLELGDSALYLCASSIGQDRYEQYFGPGTRLTVT.

This chain connects TRBV5-6 to TRBJ1-1; 7 bases line up with TRBD1. Germline V gene data show CDR1 as SGHDT and CDR2 as YYEEEE. The CDR3 is 15 residues long. Losses at the gene ends were 4 bases for V and 8 bases for J; bases not matched to a gene: 14. Here the CDR3 reads CASSPGTVSQPEAFF. As DNA, the CDR3 is TGTGCCAGCAGCCCCGGGACAGTTTCCCAGCCCGAAGCTTTCTTT.

This chain connects TRBV6-1 to TRBJ2-7; TRBD1 agrees at 9 bases. V trimming: 7 bases; J trimming: 2 bases; junction bases outside the gene matches: 9. CDR1 and CDR2 (germline): MNHNS, SASEGT. The CDR3 runs to 15 residues. The CDR3 spells CASTQTGGLTYEQYF. DNA for the CDR3: TGTGCCAGCACACAAACAGGGGGCCTAACCTACGAGCAGTACTTC.

The genes are TRBV29-1 and TRBJ2-3; 13 nucleotides align to TRBD2. Germline CDR1 is SQVTM and CDR2 is ANQGSEA. The CDR3 runs to 16 residues. V dropped 5 bases and J dropped 4; count of bases not matched to a gene: 9. The CDR3 spells CSVRTSGGKVADTQYF. The CDR3 DNA is TGCAGCGTTAGGACTAGCGGGGGCAAGGTGGCAGATACGCAGTATTTT.

The CDR3 loop reads CASSPRRSDSNQPQHF. In nucleotides, the CDR3 is TGTGCCAGCTCACCAAGGCGGTCAGATAGCAATCAGCCCCAGCATTTT. V and J are TRBV18 and TRBJ1-5; D not resolved. The CDR3 totals 16 residues. V lost 2 bases to trimming and J lost 0 bases, with 11 bases between them. Germline-derived CDR1 and CDR2 are KGHSH and LQKENI. The full variable domain, with the rest looked up from reference TRBV18 and TRBJ1-5, is NAGVMQNPRHLVRRRGQEARLRCSPMKGHSHVYWYRQLPEEGLKFMVYLQKENIIDESGMPKERFSAEFPKEGPSILRIQQVVRGDSAAYFCASSPRRSDSNQPQHFGDGTRLSIL.

The rearrangement links TRBV28 to TRBJ2-7; TRBD2 is a possible D gene (6 bases). Per the germline V gene, CDR1 is MDHEN and CDR2 is SYDVKM. V was shortened by 5 bases and J by 7 bases, with 15 bases between the two germline ends. The CDR3 contains 13 residues. The CDR3 DNA follows: TGTGCCAGCAGTACCCGACTAGTTAATGAGCAGTACTTC. Its protein is CASSTRLVNEQYF.

The rearrangement joins TRBV18 to TRBJ2-1; no reliable D call. The germline CDR1 and CDR2 sequences are KGHSH and LQKENI. CDR3 length: 11 amino acids. Deletions cut 6 bases from V and 2 bases from J, with 2 bases between. CDR3 nucleotides: TGTGCCAGCTCCGCCTACAATGAGCAGTTCTTC. Encoded protein: CASSAYNEQFF.

The rearrangement links TRBV19 to TRBJ1-1; D perhaps matches TRBD1 (5 bases). The CDR3 runs 14 residues. V shed 3 bases and J shed 9 bases, with 17 bases lying between them. Germline V gene sequence: CDR1 LNHDA, CDR2 SQIVND (reference sequence). The CDR3 sequence is CASSMYPRDYQAFF. The CDR3 DNA reads as TGTGCCAGTAGTATGTATCCCCGGGACTACCAAGCTTTCTTT.

This sequence joins TRBV11-2 and TRBJ2-7; TRBD1 agrees at 7 bases. From germline, CDR1 is SGHAT and CDR2 FQNNGV. This CDR3 has 13 residues. V lost 4 bases to trimming and J lost 7 bases; unmatched junction nucleotides: 7. CDR3 loop: CASSSRQGEEQYF. The CDR3, as DNA: TGTGCCAGCAGCTCCCGACAGGGTGAAGAGCAGTACTTC.

This chain joins TRBV27 and TRBJ1-4; tentatively, D is TRBD1 (5 bases). The CDR3 covers 14 residues. Germline CDR1 is MNHEY and CDR2 is SMNVEV (reference sequence). Between the trimmed V and J ends, which lost 3 bases and 4 bases, there was a span of 9 bases. The CDR3 loop is CASSLGGLNEKLFF. DNA for the CDR3: TGTGCCAGCAGTTTGGGGGGTCTTAATGAAAAACTGTTTTTT.

This clone was observed a handful of times. This chain joins TRBV30 and TRBJ1-2; D not resolved. Germline V CDR1 and CDR2: GTSNPN, SVGIG (reference sequence). The CDR3 runs 11 residues. Trimming stripped 2 bases from V and 6 bases from J, with 7 bases between. The CDR3 reads CAWSRWDGYTF. CDR3 bases: TGTGCCTGGAGTCGCTGGGATGGCTACACCTTC.

As to this clone: Other DNA sequences in this specimen translate into the identical CDR3. The rearrangement uses TRBV10-3 and TRBJ2-7; TRBD1 aligns across 7 bases. The CDR3 runs 13 residues. V was pared by 6 bases and J by 3 bases, with 5 bases of the junction left unmatched. CDR1 ENHRY and CDR2 SYGVKD come from the germline V gene. Here the CDR3 DNA reads TGTGCCATCAGCAGGGACAGAGACTACGAGCAGTACTTC. It is translated as CAISRDRDYEQYF.

The V call is TRBV6-6, the J call TRBJ1-1; 12 positions agree with TRBD1. CDR3 size: 14 residues. Germline CDR1 MNHNY, CDR2 SVGAGI (reference sequence). V lost 10 bases, J lost 6 bases, and 9 bases stayed unmatched. The CDR3 protein is CATAGTGGRSEAFF. The CDR3 DNA sequence: TGTGCCACCGCCGGGACAGGGGGCCGGTCTGAAGCTTTCTTT.